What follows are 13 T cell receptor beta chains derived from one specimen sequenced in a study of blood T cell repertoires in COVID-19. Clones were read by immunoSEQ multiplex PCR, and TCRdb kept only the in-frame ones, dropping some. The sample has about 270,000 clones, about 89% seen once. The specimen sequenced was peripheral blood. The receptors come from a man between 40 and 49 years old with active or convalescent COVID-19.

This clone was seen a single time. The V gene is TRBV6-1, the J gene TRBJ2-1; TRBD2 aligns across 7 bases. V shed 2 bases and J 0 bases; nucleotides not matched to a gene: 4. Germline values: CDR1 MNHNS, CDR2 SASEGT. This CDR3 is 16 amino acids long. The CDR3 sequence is CASSESLAGSYNEQFF. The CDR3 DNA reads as TGTGCCAGCAGTGAATCCTTAGCGGGCTCCTACAATGAGCAGTTCTTC.

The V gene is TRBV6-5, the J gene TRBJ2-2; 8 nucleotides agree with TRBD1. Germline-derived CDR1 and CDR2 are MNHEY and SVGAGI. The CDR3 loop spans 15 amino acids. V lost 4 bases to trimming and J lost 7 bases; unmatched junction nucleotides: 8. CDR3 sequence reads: CASSWRTGRSGELFF. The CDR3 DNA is TGTGCCAGCAGTTGGCGGACAGGGCGAAGCGGGGAGCTGTTTTTT.

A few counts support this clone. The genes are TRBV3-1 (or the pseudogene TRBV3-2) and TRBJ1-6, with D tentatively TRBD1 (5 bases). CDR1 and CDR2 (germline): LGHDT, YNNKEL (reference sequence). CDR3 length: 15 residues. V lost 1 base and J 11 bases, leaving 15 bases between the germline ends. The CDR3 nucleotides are TGTGCCAGCAGCCAAGCGCAGGGAACGGTCGCACCCCTCCACTTT. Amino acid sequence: CASSQAQGTVAPLHF.

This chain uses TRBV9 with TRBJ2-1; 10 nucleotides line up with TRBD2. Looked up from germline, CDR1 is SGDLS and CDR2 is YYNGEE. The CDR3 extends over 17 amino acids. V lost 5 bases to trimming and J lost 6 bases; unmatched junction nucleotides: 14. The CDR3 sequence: CASSERLAGTPINEQFF. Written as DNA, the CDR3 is TGTGCCAGCAGTGAAAGACTAGCGGGTACCCCCATCAATGAGCAGTTCTTC.

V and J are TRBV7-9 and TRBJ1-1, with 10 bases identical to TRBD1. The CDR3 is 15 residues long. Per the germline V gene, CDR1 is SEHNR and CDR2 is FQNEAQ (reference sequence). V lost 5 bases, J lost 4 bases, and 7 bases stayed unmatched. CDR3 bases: TGTGCCAGCAGCCAGTCGGGACAGGGGACCACTGAAGCTTTCTTT. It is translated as CASSQSGQGTTEAFF.

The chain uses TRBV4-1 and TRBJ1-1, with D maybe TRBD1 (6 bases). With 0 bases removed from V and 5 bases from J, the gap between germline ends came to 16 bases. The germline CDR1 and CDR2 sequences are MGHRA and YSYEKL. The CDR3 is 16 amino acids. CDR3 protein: CASSQESAGAATEAFF. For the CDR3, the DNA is TGCGCCAGCAGCCAAGAGTCGGCAGGGGCTGCGACTGAAGCTTTCTTT.

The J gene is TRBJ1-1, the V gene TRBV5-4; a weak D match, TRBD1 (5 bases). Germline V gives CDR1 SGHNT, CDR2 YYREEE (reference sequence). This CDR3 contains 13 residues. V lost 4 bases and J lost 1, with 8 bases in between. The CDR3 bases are TGTGCCAGCAGCGCCGGACAGAACACTGAAGCTTTCTTT. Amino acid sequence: CASSAGQNTEAFF.

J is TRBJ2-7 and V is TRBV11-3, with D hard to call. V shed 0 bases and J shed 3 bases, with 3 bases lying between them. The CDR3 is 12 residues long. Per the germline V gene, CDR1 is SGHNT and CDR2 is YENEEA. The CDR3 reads CASSLDHYEQYF. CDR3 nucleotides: TGTGCCAGCAGCTTAGATCACTACGAGCAGTACTTC.

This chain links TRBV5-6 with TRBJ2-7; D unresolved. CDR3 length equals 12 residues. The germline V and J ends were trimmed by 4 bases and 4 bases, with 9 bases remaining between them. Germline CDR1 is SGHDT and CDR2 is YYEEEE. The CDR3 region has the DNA TGTGCCAGCAGCCAGTCTAGTTACGAGCAGTACTTC. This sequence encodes CASSQSSYEQYF.

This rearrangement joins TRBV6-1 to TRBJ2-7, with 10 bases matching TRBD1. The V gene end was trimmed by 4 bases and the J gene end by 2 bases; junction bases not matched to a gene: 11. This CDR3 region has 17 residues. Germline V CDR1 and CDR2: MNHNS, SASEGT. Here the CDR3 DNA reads TGTGCCAGCAGTGTATTAGTTGCTGGGACAGGGGCCTACGAGCAGTACTTC. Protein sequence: CASSVLVAGTGAYEQYF.

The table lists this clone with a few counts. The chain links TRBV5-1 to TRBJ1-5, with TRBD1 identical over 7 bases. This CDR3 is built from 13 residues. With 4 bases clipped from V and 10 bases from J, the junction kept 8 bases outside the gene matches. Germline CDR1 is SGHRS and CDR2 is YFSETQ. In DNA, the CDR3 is TGCGCCAGCAGCATAGGGACAGACTCACCCCAGCATTTT. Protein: CASSIGTDSPQHF.

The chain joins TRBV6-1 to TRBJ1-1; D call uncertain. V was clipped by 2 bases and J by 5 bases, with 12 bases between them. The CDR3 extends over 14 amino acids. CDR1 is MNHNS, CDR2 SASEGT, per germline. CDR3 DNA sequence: TGTGCCAGCAGTGAAATGGGCCGAAGGACTGAAGCTTTCTTT. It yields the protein CASSEMGRRTEAFF.

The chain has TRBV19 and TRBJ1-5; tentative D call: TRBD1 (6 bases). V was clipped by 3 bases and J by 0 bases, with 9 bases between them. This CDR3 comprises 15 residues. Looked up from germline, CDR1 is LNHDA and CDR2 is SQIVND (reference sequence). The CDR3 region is CASSIRGASNQPQHF. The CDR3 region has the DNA TGTGCCAGTAGTATTCGGGGGGCTAGCAATCAGCCCCAGCATTTT.